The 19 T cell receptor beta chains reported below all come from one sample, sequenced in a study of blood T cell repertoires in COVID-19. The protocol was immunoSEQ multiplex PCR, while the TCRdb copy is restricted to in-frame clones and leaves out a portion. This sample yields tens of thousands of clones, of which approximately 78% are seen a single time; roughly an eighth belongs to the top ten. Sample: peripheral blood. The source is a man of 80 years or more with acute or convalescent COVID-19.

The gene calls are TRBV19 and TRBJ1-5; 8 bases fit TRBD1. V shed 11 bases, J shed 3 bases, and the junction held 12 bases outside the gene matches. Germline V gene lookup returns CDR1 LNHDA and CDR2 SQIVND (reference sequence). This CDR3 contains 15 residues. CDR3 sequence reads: CAARKQGGDNQPQHF. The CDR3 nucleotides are TGTGCCGCACGGAAACAGGGGGGAGACAATCAGCCCCAGCATTTT.

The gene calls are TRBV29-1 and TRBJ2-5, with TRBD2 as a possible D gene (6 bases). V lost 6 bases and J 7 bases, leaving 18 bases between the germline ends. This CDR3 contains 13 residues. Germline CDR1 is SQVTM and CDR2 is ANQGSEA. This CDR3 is CSVEPGLSRTQYF. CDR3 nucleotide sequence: TGCAGCGTAGAACCGGGACTGAGTCGGACCCAGTACTTC.

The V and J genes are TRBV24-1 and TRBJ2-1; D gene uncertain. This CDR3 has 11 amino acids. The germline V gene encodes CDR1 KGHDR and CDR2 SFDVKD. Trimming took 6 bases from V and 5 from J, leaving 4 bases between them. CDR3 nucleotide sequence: TGTGCCACCAGTCTCGACAATGAGCAGTTCTTC. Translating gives CATSLDNEQFF.

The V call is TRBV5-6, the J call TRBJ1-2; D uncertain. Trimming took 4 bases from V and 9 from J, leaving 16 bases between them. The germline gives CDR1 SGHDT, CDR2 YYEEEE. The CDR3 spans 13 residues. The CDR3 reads CASSQHAAGSYTF. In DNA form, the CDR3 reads TGTGCCAGCAGCCAGCACGCGGCGGGGAGCTACACCTTC. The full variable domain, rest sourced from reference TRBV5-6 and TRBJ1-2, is DAGVTQSPTHLIKTRGQQVTLRCSPKSGHDTVSWYQQALGQGPQFIFQYYEEEERQRGNFPDRFSGHQFPNYSSELNVNALLLGDSALYLCASSQHAAGSYTFGSGTRLTVV.

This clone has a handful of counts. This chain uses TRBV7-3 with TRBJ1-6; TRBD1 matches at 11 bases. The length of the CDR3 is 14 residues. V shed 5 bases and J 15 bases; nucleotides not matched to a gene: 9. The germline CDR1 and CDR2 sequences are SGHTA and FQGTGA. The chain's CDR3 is CASSPGAGQGDLHF. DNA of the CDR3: TGTGCCAGCAGCCCCGGGGCGGGACAGGGGGACCTCCACTTT.

CDR3 nucleotides: TGTGCCACCAGCAGAGAGAGGGCGGTGGGGTATGGCTACACCTTC. Its translation: CATSRERAVGYGYTF. The J gene is TRBJ1-2, the V gene TRBV15; D call uncertain. The CDR3 extends over 15 amino acids. V was cut by 0 bases and J by 5 bases, with 13 bases left in between. Germline CDR1 is LNHNV and CDR2 is YYDKDF (reference sequence).

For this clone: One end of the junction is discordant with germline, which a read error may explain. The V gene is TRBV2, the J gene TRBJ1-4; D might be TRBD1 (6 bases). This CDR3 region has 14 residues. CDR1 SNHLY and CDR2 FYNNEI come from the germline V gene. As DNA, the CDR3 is TGTGCCAGCAGTCGACAGGCCCCTAACGAAAAACTGTTTTTT. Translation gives CASSRQAPNEKLFF.

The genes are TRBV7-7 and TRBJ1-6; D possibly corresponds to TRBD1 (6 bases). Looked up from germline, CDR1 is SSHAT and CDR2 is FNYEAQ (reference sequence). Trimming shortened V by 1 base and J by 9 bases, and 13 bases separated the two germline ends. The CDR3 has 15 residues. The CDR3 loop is CASSLVQSRGSPLHF. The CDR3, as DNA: TGTGCCAGCAGCTTAGTACAGTCCAGGGGTTCACCCCTCCACTTT.

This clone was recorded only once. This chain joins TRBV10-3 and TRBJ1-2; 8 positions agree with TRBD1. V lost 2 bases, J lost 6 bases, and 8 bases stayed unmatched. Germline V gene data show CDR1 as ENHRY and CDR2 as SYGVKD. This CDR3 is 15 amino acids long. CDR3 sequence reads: CAISEEDRGSHGYTF. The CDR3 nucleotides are TGTGCCATCAGTGAGGAAGACAGGGGATCTCATGGCTACACCTTC.

The CDR3 DNA reads as TGCGCCAGCAGAATTGGGACTAGCGGGGAGACAGATACGCAGTATTTT. This sequence encodes CASRIGTSGETDTQYF. The chain couples TRBV5-1 to TRBJ2-3; 13 bases match TRBD2. The CDR3 contains 16 residues. CDR1 is SGHRS, CDR2 YFSETQ, per germline. V gave up 5 bases and J gave up 3 bases; unmatched junction bases: 6.

As DNA, the CDR3 is TGTGCCAGCTCACGACTAGCGGGGGGGCAAAACGAGCAGTACTTC. This codes for CASSRLAGGQNEQYF. The chain uses TRBV18 and TRBJ2-7; 14 bases align to TRBD2. CDR1 KGHSH and CDR2 LQKENI come from the germline V gene. This CDR3 region has 15 residues. Trimming at V came to 4 bases and at J to 5 bases, leaving 4 bases not matched to a gene.

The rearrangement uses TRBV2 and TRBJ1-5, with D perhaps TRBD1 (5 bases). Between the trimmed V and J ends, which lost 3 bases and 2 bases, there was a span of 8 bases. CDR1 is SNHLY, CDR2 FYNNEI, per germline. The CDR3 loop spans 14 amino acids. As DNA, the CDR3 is TGTGCCAGCAGTGAGGCACAGGGCAATCAGCCCCAGCATTTT. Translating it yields CASSEAQGNQPQHF.

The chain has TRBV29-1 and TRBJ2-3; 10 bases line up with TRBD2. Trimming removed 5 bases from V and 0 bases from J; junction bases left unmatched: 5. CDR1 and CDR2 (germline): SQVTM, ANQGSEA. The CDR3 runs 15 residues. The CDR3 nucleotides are TGCAGCGTTTTTACTAGCGGGAAAAGCACAGATACGCAGTATTTT. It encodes CSVFTSGKSTDTQYF.

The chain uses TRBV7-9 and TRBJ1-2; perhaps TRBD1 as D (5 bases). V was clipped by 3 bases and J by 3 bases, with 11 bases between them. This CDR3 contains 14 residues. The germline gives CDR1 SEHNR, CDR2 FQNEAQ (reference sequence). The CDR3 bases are TGTGCCAGCAGCTTTATAGACAGCTACTATGGCTACACCTTC. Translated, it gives CASSFIDSYYGYTF.

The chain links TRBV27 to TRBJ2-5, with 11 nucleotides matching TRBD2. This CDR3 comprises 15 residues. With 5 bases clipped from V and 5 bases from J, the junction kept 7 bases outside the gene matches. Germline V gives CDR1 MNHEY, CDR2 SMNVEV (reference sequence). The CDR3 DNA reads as TGTGCCAGCAGTCAGACTAGCGGGATAATGGAGACCCAGTACTTC. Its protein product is CASSQTSGIMETQYF.

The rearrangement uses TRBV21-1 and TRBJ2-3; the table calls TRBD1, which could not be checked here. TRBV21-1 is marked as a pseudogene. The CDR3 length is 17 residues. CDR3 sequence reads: CASSNDIDRGQPDTQYF. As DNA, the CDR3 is TGTGCCAGCAGCAACGATATTGACAGGGGCCAGCCAGATACGCAGTATTTT.

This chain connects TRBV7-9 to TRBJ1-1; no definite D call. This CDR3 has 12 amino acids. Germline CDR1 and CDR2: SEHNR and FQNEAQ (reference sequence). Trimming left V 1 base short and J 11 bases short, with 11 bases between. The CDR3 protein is CASSLEISGAFF. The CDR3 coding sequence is TGTGCCAGCAGCTTAGAGATCTCCGGGGCTTTCTTT. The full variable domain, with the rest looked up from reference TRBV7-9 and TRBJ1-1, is DTGVSQNPRHKITKRGQNVTFRCDPISEHNRLYWYRQTLGQGPEFLTYFQNEAQLEKSRLLSDRFSAERPKGSFSTLEIQRTEQGDSAMYLCASSLEISGAFFGQGTRLTVV.

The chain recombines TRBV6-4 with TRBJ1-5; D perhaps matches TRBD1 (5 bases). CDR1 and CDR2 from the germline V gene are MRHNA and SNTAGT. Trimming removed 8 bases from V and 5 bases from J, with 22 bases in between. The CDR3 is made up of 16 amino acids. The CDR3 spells CASPGRGPKPHQPQHF. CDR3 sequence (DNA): TGTGCCAGCCCCGGTAGGGGCCCCAAGCCCCATCAGCCCCAGCATTTT.

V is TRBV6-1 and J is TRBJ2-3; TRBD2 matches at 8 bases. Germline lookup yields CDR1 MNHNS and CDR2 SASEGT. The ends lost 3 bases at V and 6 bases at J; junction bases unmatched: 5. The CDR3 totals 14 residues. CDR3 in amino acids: CASSDHRLADTQYF. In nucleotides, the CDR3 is TGTGCCAGCAGTGACCACAGACTAGCGGATACGCAGTATTTT.